This TCR beta chain appears in the sequencing data of a study of T-cell reconstitution after alpha-beta-depleted transplantation in children. This clonotype has a handful of counts. What it binds is unknown. Unique molecular identifiers featured in how the TCRbeta library was prepared. TCRdb called the PCR reads again in MiXCR, with one record for every CDR3 protein. This table has 250,000 to 400,000 distinct CDR3 sequences, roughly 21% appearing once. Study-wide results and caveats: Newly produced T cells mostly accounted for T-cell counts and diversity one year post-transplant. Expanded graft clones numbering several hundred reportedly gave rise to alpha-beta T cells about two months after transplant. There were some patients whose high TCRbeta diversity at day 60 came from surviving recipient T cells and thymic progenitors.

The sequence was obtained from a male patient under 18 who had a stem cell transplant for acute lymphoblastic leukemia, so the T cells may come from the graft donor. Here the sequenced sample was PBMCs, mostly from graft donor cells, taken 180 days after TCRalphabeta/CD19-depleted stem cell transplant.

The CDR3 coding sequence is TGCAGTGCCGCGACCCAGAAGAACACCGGGGAGCTGTTTTTT. This gives the protein CSAATQKNTGELFF. The chain couples TRBV20-1 to TRBJ2-2; D remains unclear. The CDR3 is 14 amino acids. Trimming took off 6 bases at V and 1 base at J, with 12 bases between the two ends. Germline V gene data show CDR1 as DFQATT and CDR2 as SNEGSKA (reference sequence).